This T cell receptor (beta chain) was found in a study of blood T cell repertoires in COVID-19. Study-wide context: Acute and convalescent COVID-19 specimens originated in the United States, Italy and Spain. T cells, B-cell-depleted T cells, or PBMCs provided the cDNA or gDNA that served as material.

Per the original data handling: The authors estimated nucleated cell counts from reference gene primer amplification. TCRdb's copy holds only in-frame clones and misses some; the assay was immunoSEQ multiplex PCR. V and J calls and clone size are as listed in that table; D and trimming were resolved from the DNA. The table shows some 260,000 clones, with over 70% occurring only once. The CDR3 has 16 amino acids. Germline V lookup: CDR1 LNHNV, CDR2 YYDKDF (reference sequence). Trimming left V 0 bases short and J 4 bases short, with 12 bases between. This chain connects TRBV15 to TRBJ2-2, with D possibly matching TRBD2 (5 bases). This sequence was found in a woman at least 80 years old with acute or convalescent COVID-19. Sequencing input: peripheral blood. The CDR3 is CATSRDYGESTGELFF. The CDR3, as DNA: TGTGCCACCAGCAGAGATTATGGGGAGAGCACCGGGGAGCTGTTTTTT.